This T cell receptor (beta chain) came from a study of human T cells and chemical hapten exposure. Points from the study as a whole: Among TCRs, those above 1 in 1000 frequency were unaffected by DPC sensitization.

This CDR3 spans 15 amino acids. Trimming stripped 4 bases from V and 3 bases from J, with 15 bases between. CDR1 and CDR2 (germline): LGHNT, FRNRAP. Each CDR3 protein gets one entry after TCRdb re-called the RACE reads with MiXCR. The sample records 100,000 or so distinct CDR3 sequences, less than 40% being singletons. A word on this clonotype: Its antigen is as yet unknown.

This sample's time point: patch test 3, about 24 weeks after DPC sensitization. Treatment noted: therapeutic diphenylcyclopropenone sensitization with weekly scalp DPC. The specimen was whole blood, collected in connection with sensitization to the hapten diphenylcyclopropenone (DPC). The V gene is TRBV12-5, the J gene TRBJ1-1, with D possibly TRBD1 on 6 matching bases. This sequence originates from a man aged 35 to 55 with alopecia areata. Some clones in this sample may be carry-over from other donors' samples. Here the CDR3 DNA reads TGTGCTAGTGGTTCCACAGGGATTCTGGACACTGAAGCTTTCTTT. Translated: CASGSTGILDTEAFF.